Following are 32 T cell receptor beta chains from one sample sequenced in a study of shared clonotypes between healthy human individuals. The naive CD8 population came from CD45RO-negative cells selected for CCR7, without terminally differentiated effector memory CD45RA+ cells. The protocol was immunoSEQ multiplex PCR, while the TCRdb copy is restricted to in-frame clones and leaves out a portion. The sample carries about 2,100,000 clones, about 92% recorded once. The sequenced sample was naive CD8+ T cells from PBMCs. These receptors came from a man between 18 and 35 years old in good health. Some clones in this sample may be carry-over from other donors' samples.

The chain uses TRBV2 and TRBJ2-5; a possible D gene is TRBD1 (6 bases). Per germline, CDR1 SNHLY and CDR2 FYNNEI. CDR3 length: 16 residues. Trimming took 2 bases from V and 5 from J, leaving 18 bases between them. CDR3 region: CASSELLARGGETQYF. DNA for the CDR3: TGTGCCAGCAGTGAACTTTTAGCCAGGGGTGGGGAGACCCAGTACTTC.

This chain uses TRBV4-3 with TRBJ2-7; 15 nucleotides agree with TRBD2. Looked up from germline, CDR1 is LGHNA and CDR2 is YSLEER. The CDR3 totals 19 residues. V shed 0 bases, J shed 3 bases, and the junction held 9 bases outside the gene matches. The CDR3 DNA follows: TGCGCCAGCAGCCAAGATCTTAATGAGGGACTAGCGGGAGGCTACGAGCAGTACTTC. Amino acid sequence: CASSQDLNEGLAGGYEQYF.

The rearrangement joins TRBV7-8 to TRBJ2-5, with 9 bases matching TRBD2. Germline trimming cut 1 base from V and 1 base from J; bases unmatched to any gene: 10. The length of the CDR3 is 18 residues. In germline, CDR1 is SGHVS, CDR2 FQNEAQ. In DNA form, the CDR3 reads TGTGCCAGCAGCTTAGAATGGGCGGGGGGGAGCCTCCAAGAGACCCAGTACTTC. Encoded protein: CASSLEWAGGSLQETQYF.

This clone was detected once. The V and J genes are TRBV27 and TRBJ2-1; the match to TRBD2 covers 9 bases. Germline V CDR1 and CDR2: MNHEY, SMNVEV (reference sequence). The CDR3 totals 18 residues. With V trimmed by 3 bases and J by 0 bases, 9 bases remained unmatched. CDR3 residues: CASSLVAGAGSSYNEQFF. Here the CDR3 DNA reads TGTGCCAGCAGTTTGGTAGCGGGAGCCGGGAGCTCCTACAATGAGCAGTTCTTC.

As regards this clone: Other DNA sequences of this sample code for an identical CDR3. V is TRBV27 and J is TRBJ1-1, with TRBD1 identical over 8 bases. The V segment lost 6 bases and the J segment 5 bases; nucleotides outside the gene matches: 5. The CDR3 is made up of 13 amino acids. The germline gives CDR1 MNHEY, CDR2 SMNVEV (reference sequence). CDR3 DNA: TGTGCCAGCAGGACAGGGGTGGGGACTGAAGCTTTCTTT. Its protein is CASRTGVGTEAFF.

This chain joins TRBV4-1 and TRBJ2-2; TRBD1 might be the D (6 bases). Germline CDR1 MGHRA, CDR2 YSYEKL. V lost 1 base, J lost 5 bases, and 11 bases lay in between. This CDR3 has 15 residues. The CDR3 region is CASSQARGWTGELFF. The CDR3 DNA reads TGCGCCAGCAGCCAAGCCAGGGGATGGACCGGGGAGCTGTTTTTT.

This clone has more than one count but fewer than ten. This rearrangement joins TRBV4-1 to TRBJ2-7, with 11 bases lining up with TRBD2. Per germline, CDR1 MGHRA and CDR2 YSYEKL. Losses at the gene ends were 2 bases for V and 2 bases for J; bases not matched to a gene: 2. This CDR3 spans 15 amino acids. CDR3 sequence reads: CASSQRLAGTYEQYF. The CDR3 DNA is TGCGCCAGCAGCCAAAGACTAGCGGGGACCTACGAGCAGTACTTC.

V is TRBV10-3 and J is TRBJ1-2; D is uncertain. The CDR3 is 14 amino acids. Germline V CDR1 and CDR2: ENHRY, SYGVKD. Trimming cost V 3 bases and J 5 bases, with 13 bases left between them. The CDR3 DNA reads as TGTGCCATCAGTGATGGGAGCCCTGGGTATGGCTACACCTTC. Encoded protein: CAISDGSPGYGYTF.

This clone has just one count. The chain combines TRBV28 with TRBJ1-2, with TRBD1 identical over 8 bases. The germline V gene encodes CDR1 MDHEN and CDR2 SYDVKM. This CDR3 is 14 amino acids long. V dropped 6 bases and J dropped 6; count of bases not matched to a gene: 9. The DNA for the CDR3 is TGTGCCAGCAGACCCCTGGGACAGGCCAATGGCTACACCTTC. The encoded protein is CASRPLGQANGYTF.

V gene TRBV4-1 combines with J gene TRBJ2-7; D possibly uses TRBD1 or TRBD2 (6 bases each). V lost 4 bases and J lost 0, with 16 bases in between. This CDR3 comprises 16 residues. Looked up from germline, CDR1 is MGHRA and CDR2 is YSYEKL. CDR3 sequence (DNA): TGCGCCAGCAGCCCAACCGGGGGCAGGGCCTCCTACGAGCAGTACTTC. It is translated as CASSPTGGRASYEQYF.

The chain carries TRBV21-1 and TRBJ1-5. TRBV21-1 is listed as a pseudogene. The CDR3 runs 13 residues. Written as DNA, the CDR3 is TGTGCCAGCAGTCTAGACAATAATCAGCCCCAGCATTTT. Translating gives CASSLDNNQPQHF.

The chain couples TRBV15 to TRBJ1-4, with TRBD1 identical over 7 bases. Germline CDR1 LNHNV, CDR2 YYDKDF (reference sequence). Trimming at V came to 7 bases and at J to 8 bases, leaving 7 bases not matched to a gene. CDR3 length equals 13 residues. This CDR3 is CATIRQGGEKLFF. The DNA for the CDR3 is TGTGCCACCATCCGACAGGGAGGGGAAAAACTGTTTTTT.

The CDR3 nucleotides read TGTGCCAGCAGTTACTGGGGGGGAGGTAACTATGGCTACACCTTC. Residues: CASSYWGGGNYGYTF. The gene calls are TRBV6-5 and TRBJ1-2; D might be TRBD1 (5 bases). The germline V gene encodes CDR1 MNHEY and CDR2 SVGAGI. This CDR3 is 15 amino acids long. V was trimmed by 1 base and J by 1 base, leaving 10 bases between them.

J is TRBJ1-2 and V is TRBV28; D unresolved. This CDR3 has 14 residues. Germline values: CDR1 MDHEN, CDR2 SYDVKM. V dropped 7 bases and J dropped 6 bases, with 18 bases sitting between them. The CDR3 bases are TGTGCCAGCAACCCCGGGGAAGTAGGCGATGGCTACACCTTC. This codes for CASNPGEVGDGYTF.

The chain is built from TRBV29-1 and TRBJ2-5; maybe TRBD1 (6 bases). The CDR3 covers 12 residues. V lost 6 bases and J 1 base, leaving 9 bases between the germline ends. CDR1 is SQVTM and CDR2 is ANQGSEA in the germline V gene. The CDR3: CSVGDTQETQYF. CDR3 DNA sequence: TGCAGCGTGGGGGACACCCAAGAGACCCAGTACTTC.

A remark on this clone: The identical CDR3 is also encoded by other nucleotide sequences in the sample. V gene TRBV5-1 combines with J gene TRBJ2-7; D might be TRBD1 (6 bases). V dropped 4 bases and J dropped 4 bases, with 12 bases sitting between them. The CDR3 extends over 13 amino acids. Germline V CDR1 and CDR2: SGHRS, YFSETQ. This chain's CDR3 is CASSPDQGYEQYF. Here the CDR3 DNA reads TGCGCCAGCAGCCCGGACCAGGGGTACGAGCAGTACTTC.

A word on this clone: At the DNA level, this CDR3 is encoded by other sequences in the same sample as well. The CDR3 spells CASSVVGGGYGYTF. The CDR3 DNA reads as TGTGCCAGCAGCGTAGTAGGGGGCGGCTATGGCTACACCTTC. The gene calls are TRBV9 and TRBJ1-2; 7 bases are shared with TRBD1. The CDR3 consists of 14 residues. The germline V gene encodes CDR1 SGDLS and CDR2 YYNGEE. The V and J ends lost 0 bases and 4 bases, in that order; junction bases with no gene match: 3. The full variable domain, its missing parts supplied by reference TRBV9 and TRBJ1-2, is DSGVTQTPKHLITATGQRVTLRCSPRSGDLSVYWYQQSLDQGLQFLIQYYNGEERAKGNILERFSAQQFPDLHSELNLSSLELGDSALYFCASSVVGGGYGYTFGSGTRLTVV.

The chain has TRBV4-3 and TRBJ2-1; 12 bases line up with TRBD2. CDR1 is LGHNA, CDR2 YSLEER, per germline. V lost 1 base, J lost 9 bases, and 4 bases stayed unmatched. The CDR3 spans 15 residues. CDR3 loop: CASSQVLAGGREQFF. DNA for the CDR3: TGCGCCAGCAGCCAAGTCCTAGCGGGAGGGCGTGAGCAGTTCTTC.

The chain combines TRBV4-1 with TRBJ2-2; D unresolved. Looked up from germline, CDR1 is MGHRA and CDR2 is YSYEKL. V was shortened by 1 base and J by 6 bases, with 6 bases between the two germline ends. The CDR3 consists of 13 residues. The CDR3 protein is CASSQVNAGELFF. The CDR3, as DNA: TGCGCCAGCAGCCAAGTTAACGCCGGGGAGCTGTTTTTT.

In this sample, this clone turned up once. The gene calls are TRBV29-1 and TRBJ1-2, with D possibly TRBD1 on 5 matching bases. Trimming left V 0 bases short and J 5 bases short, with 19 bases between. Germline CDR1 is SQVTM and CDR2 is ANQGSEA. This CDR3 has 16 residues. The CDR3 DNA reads TGCAGCGTTGAAGATATAGGGCAGGGCGTTGGTTATGGCTACACCTTC. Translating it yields CSVEDIGQGVGYGYTF.

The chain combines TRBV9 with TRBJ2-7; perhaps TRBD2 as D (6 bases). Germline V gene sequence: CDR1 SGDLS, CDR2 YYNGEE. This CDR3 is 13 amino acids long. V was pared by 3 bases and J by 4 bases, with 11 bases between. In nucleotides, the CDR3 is TGTGCCAGCAGCGGGGGGGATAGGTACGAGCAGTACTTC. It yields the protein CASSGGDRYEQYF.

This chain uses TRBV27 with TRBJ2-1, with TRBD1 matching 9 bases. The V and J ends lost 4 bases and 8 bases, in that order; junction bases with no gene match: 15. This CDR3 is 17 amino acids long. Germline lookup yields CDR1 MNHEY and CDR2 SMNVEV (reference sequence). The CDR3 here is CASSSLQTGGAKDEQFF. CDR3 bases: TGTGCCAGCAGTTCTTTACAAACAGGGGGCGCGAAGGATGAGCAGTTCTTC.

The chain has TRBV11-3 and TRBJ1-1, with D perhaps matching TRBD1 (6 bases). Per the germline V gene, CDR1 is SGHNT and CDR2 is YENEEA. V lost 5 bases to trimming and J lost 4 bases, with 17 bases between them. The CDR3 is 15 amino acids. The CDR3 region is CASSPRRGEGTEAFF. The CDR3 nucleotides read TGTGCCAGCAGCCCCCGGAGGGGGGAAGGCACTGAAGCTTTCTTT. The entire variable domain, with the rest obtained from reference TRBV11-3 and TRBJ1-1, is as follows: EAGVVQSPRYKIIEKKQPVAFWCNPISGHNTLYWYLQNLGQGPELLIRYENEEAVDDSQLPKDRFSAERLKGVDSTLKIQPAELGDSAVYLCASSPRRGEGTEAFFGQGTRLTVV.

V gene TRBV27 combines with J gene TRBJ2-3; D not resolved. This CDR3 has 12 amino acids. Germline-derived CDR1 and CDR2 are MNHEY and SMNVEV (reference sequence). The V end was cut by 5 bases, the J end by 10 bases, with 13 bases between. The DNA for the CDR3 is TGTGCCAGCAGTCCCGCCAGCGATTCGCAGTATTTT. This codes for CASSPASDSQYF.

This CDR3 is CASSLLTGELFF. DNA of the CDR3: TGTGCCAGCAGCCTCCTGACCGGGGAGCTGTTTTTT. This chain joins TRBV7-9 and TRBJ2-2; unclear D gene. Deletions cut 5 bases from V and 5 bases from J, with 6 bases between. The CDR3 sequence is 12 residues long. CDR1 is SEHNR, CDR2 FQNEAQ, per germline (reference sequence).

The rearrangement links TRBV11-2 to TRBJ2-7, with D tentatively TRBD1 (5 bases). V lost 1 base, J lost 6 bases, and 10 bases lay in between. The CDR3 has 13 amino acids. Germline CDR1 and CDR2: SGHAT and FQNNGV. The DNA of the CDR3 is TGTGCCAGCAGCTTAGGAGTAGGGGCCGAGCAGTACTTC. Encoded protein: CASSLGVGAEQYF.

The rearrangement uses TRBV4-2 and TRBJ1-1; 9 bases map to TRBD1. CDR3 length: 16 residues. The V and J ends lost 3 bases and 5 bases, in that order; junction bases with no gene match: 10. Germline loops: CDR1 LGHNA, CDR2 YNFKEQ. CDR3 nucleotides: TGTGCCAGCAGCCATACGACAGGGGGATTCGAGACTGAAGCTTTCTTT. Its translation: CASSHTTGGFETEAFF.

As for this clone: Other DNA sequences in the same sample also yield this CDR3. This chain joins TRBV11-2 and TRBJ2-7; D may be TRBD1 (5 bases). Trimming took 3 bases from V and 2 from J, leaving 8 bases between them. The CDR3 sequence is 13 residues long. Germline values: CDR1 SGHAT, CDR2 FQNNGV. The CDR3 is CASSLDTAYEQYF. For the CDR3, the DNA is TGTGCCAGCAGCTTGGACACAGCCTACGAGCAGTACTTC.

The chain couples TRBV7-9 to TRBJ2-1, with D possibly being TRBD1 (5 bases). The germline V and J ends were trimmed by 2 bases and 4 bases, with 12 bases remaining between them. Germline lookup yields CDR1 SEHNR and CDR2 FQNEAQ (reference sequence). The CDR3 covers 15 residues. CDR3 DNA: TGTGCCAGCAGCTTAAGCCAGGGCGTGTACAATGAGCAGTTCTTC. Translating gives CASSLSQGVYNEQFF.

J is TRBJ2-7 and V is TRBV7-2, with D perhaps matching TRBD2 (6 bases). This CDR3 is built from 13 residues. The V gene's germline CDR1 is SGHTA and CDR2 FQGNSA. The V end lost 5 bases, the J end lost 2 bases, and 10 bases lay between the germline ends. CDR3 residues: CASSGRTTYEQYF. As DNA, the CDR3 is TGTGCCAGCAGCGGGAGGACCACCTACGAGCAGTACTTC.

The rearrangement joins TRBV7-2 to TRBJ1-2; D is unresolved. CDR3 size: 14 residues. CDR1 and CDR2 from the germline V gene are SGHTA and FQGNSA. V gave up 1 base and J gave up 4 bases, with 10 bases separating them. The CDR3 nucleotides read TGTGCCAGCAGCTTAGGCGCCAGCGTCTATGGCTACACCTTC. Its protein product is CASSLGASVYGYTF.

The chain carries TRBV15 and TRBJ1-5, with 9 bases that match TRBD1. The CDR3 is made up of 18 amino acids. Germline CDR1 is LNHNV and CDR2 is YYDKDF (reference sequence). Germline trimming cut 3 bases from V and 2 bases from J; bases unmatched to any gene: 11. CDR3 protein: CATSRETGTGKRNQPQHF. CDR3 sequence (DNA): TGTGCCACCAGCAGGGAAACGGGGACAGGGAAGCGCAATCAGCCCCAGCATTTT.